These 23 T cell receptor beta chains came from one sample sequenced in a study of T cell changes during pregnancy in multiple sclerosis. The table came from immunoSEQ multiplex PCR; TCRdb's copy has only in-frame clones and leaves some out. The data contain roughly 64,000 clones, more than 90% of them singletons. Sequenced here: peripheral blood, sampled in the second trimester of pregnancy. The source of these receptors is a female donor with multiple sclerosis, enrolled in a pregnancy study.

The CDR3, as DNA: TGCGCCAGCAGCTGGACAGGGGCCCGGGAGCTGTTTTTT. Amino acids: CASSWTGARELFF. The V call is TRBV5-1, the J call TRBJ2-2; 9 bases agree with TRBD1. This CDR3 is 13 amino acids long. V was clipped by 3 bases and J by 9 bases; unmatched bases: 3. Germline loops: CDR1 SGHRS, CDR2 YFSETQ.

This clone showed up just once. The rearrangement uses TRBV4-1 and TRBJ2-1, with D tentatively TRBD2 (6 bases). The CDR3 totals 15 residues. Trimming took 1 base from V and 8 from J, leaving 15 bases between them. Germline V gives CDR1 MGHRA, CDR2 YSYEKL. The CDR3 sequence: CASSQAGRAGYEQFF. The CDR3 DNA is TGCGCCAGCAGCCAAGCGGGTAGAGCGGGCTATGAGCAGTTCTTC.

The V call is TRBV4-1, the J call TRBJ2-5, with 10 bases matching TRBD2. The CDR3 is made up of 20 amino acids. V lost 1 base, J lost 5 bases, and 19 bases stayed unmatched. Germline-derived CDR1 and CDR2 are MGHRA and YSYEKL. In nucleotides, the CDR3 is TGCGCCAGCAGCCAAGTAGCCTCCACCGGACTAGCGGCCCGAGGGGAGACCCAGTACTTC. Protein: CASSQVASTGLAARGETQYF.

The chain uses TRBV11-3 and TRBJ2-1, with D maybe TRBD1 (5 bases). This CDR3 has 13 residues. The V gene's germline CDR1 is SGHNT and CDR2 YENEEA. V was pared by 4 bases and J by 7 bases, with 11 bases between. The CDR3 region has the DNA TGTGCCAGCAGCTGGGGCTTGGGGAATGAGCAGTTCTTC. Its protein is CASSWGLGNEQFF.

CDR3 amino acids: CASTLAGQPYEQYF. The DNA for the CDR3 is TGTGCCAGCACTCTCGCGGGACAGCCCTACGAGCAGTACTTC. This sequence joins TRBV6-1 and TRBJ2-7; D perhaps matches TRBD1 (7 bases). Per the germline V gene, CDR1 is MNHNS and CDR2 is SASEGT. V was clipped by 7 bases and J by 2 bases, with 15 bases between them. The CDR3 sequence is 14 residues long.

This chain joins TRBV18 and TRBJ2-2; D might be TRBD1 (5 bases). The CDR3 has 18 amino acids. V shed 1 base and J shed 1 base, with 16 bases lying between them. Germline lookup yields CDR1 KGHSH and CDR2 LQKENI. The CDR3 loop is CASSPLGPGSLNTGELFF. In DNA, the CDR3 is TGTGCCAGCTCACCACTGGGGCCAGGATCCTTGAACACCGGGGAGCTGTTTTTT.

The CDR3 reads CASSKKGQTGETQYF. In DNA form, the CDR3 reads TGTGCCAGTAGCAAGAAGGGACAGACGGGAGAGACCCAGTACTTC. The rearrangement joins TRBV19 to TRBJ2-5, with 7 positions matching TRBD1. The V gene's germline CDR1 is LNHDA and CDR2 SQIVND (reference sequence). There are 15 residues in the CDR3. V lost 6 bases and J lost 4; bases outside the gene matches: 11.

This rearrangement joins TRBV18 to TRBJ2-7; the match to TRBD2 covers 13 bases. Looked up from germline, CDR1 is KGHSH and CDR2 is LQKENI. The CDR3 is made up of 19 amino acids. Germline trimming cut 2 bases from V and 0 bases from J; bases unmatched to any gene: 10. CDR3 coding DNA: TGTGCCAGCTCACCAGGGATGGGACTAGCGGGATTCCCCTCCTACGAGCAGTACTTC. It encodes CASSPGMGLAGFPSYEQYF.

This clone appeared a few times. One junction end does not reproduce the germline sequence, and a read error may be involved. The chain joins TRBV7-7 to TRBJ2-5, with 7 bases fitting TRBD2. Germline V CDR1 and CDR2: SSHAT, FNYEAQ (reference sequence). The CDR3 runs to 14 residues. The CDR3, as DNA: TGTGCTAGCAGCTTCGGGACTATGGGGGAGACCCAGTACTTC. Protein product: CASSFGTMGETQYF.

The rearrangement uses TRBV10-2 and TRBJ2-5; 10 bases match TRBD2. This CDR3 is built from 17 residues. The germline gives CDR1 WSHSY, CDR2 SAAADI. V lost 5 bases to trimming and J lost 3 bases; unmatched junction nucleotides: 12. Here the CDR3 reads CASSLFPSGGLKETQYF. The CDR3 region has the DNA TGCGCCAGCAGTCTCTTTCCTAGCGGGGGTCTTAAAGAGACCCAGTACTTC.

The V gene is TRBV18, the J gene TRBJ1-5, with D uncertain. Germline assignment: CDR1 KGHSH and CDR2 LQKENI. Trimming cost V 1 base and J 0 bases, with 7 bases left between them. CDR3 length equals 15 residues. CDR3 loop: CASSPRSDSNQPQHF. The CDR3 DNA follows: TGTGCCAGCTCACCACGGTCAGATAGCAATCAGCCCCAGCATTTT.

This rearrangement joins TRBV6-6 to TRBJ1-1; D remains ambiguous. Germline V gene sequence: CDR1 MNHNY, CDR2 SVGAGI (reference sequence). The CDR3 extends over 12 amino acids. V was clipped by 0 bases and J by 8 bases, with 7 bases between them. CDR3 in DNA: TGTGCCAGCAGTTACTCATTACGGGAAGCTTTCTTT. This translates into CASSYSLREAFF.

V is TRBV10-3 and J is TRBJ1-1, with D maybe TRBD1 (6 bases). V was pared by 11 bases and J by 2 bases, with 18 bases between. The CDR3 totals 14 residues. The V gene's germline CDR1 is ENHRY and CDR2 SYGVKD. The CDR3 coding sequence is TGTGCCGTCAAGGACAGCCCCATTAACACTGAAGCTTTCTTT. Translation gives CAVKDSPINTEAFF.

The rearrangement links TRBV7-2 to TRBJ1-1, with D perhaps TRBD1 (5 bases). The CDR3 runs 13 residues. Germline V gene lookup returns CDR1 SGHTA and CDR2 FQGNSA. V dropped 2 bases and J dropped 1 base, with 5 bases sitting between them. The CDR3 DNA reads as TGTGCCAGCAGCTTACAGGGGAACACTGAAGCTTTCTTT. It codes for CASSLQGNTEAFF. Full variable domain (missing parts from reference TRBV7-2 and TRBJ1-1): GAGVSQSPSNKVTEKGKDVELRCDPISGHTALYWYRQSLGQGLEFLIYFQGNSAPDKSGLPSDRFSAERTGGSVSTLTIQRTQQEDSAVYLCASSLQGNTEAFFGQGTRLTVV.

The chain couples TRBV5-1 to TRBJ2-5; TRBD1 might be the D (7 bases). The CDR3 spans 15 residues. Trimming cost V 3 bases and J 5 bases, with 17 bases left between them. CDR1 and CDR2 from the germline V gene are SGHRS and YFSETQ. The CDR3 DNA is TGCGCCAGCAGCTCCCGGCAGGGGGGTAGCGAGACCCAGTACTTC. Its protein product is CASSSRQGGSETQYF.

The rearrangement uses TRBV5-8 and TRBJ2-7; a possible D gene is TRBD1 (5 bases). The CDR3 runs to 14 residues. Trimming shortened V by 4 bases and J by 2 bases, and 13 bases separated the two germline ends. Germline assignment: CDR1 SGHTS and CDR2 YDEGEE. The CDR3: CASSRYRQPYEQYF. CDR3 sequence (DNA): TGTGCCAGCAGCCGATATCGACAGCCCTACGAGCAGTACTTC.

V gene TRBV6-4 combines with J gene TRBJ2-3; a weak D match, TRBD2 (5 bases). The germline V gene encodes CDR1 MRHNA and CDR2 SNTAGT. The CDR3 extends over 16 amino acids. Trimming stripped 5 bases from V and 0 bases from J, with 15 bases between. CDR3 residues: CASSPSWTYSTDTQYF. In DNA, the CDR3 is TGTGCCAGCAGTCCCTCCTGGACTTATAGCACAGATACGCAGTATTTT.

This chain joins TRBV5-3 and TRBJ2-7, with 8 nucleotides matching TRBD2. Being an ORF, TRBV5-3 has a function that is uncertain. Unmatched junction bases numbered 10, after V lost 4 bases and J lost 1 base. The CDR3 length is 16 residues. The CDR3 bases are TGTGCCAGAAGCCCGGTAGCGGGACTACCTTCCTACGAGCAGTACTTC. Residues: CARSPVAGLPSYEQYF.

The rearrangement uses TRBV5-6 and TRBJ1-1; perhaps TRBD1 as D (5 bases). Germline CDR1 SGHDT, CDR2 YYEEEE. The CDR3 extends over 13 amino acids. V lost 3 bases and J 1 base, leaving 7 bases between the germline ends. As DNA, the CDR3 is TGTGCCAGCAGCTGGACAACGAACACTGAAGCTTTCTTT. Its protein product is CASSWTTNTEAFF.

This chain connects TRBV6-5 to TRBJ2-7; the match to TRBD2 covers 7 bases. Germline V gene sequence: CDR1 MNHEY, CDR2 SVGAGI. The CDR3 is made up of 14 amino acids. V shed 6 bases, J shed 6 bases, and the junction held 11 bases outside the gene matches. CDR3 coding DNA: TGTGCCAGCAGCCAACGGACTAGTTCGTCCGAGCAGTACTTC. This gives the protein CASSQRTSSSEQYF.

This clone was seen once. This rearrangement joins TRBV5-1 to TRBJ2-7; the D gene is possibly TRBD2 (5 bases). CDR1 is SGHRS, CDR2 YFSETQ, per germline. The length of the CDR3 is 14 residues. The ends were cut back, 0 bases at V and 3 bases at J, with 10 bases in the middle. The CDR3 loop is CASSLEASSYEQYF. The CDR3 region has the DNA TGCGCCAGCAGCTTGGAGGCTAGCAGCTACGAGCAGTACTTC. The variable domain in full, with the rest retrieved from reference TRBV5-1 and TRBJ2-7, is KAGVTQTPRYLIKTRGQQVTLSCSPISGHRSVSWYQQTPGQGLQFLFEYFSETQRNKGNFPGRFSGRQFSNSRSEMNVSTLELGDSALYLCASSLEASSYEQYFGPGTRLTVT.

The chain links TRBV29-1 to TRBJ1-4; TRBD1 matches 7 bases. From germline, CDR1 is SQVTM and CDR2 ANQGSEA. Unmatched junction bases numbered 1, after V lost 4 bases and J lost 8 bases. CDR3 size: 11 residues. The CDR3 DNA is TGCAGCGTTGGCAGGGGGGAAAAACTGTTTTTT. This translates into CSVGRGEKLFF.

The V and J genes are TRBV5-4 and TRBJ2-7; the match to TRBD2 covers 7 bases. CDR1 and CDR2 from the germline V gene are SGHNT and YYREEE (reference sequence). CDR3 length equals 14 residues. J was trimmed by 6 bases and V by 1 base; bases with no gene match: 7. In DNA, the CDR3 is TGTGCCAGCAGCTTGTTGGGAGGGGTTAGCGAGCAGTACTTC. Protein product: CASSLLGGVSEQYF.